This T cell receptor beta chain derives from a study of radiotherapy plus CTLA-4 blockade in lung cancer (dated by TCRdb to 2017 to 2018). Context from the whole study: Objective responses occurred in roughly a sixth of enrolled patients, and 30% to 35% achieved disease control.

From the cysteine through the phenylalanine, the CDR3 covers 16 amino acids. Only the CDR3 region is kept as DNA, spanning 48 bases read in frame from base 1. V and J are trimmed by 0 bases and 5 bases, and the gene matches miss 7 bases of the junction. Via the germline V gene, CDR1 is SGHRS and CDR2 YFSETQ. Receptors were amplified or captured by the immunoSEQ multiplex PCR assay. The table was pulled from immuneACCESS by TCRdb, which kept in-frame rearrangements only. Such tables lose some clones; where checked, under half of the loss comes from unresolved V genes, and the rest has no known cause. This sample comprises roughly 48,000 clones, roughly 76% of them detected only once. 8.3% of the sample is held by the ten biggest clonotypes. To note about this clone: Its binding antigen is unknown. One base away there is no much larger clone; base qualities are not given.

The research as a whole found: After treatment with radiotherapy and ipilimumab, TCR clones that originated in tumors expanded in peripheral blood. Early dynamic changes in blood T cell clones, together with increased serum interferon-beta after radiation, were reported as the strongest predictors of response.

The study tested focal radiation therapy combined with CTLA-4 blockade (ipilimumab) in patients with chemo-refractory metastatic non-small-cell lung cancer. The specimen was peripheral blood, collected from a patient treated with radiotherapy plus ipilimumab. The TCR sequence derives from a human donor with non-small cell lung cancer who had stable disease on radiotherapy plus ipilimumab. The sequence links TRBV5-1 to TRBJ2-5; 10 bases in between match TRBD1. DNA sequence: TGCGCCAGCAGCTTGGAGGGGACAGGGGTTTCCGAGACCCAGTACTTC. This gives the protein CASSLEGTGVSETQYF.